This T cell receptor (beta chain) is drawn from a study of cytomegalovirus exposure and HLA in healthy donors. Broader study findings: Roughly even sequencing depth across donors was the assumption behind the presence/absence analyses. A later analysis linked 15,000 to 20,000 TCR beta sequences to HLA alleles at 0.05 false discovery rate. Segments of the TCR beta V type were, in most cases, productive about 87% or about 30% of the time in an earlier analysis.

At collection, donors were nominally healthy, but unrecorded immune exposures were probable. Primers for the PCR totalled 60 Vbeta and 13 Jbeta. The repertoire was sequenced with immunoSEQ multiplex PCR; TCRdb's copy has only in-frame clones and lacks some. This sample has around 210,000 clones, with roughly 80% found just once. A word on this clone: Its cognate antigen is unknown.

CDR1 SNHLY and CDR2 FYNNEI come from the germline V gene. V was clipped by 4 bases and J by 0 bases, with 7 bases between them. The CDR3 covers 14 residues. The specimen was PBMCs. The clonotype comes from a woman aged 40 to 50 in good health and CMV-seronegative. The chain employs TRBV2 and TRBJ2-4; D remains unclear. Here the CDR3 DNA reads TGTGCCAGCAGTGTCACAGTAGCCAAAAACATTCAGTACTTC. Residues: CASSVTVAKNIQYF.